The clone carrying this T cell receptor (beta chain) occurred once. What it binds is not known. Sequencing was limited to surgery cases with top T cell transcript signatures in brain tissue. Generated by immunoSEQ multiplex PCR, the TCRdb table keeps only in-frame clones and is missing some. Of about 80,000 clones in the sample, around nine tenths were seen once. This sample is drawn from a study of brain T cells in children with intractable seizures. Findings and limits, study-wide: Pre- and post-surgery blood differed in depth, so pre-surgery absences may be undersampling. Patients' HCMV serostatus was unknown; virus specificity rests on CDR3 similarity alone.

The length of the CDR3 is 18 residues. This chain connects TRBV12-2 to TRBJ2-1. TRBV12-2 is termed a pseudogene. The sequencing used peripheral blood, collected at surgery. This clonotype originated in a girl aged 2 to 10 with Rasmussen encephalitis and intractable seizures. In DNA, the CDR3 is TGTGCAAGTCGCTTAGAGGGGGGGTTGGACAGGAACCACAATGAGCAGTTCTTC. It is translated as CASRLEGGLDRNHNEQFF.